The 24 T cell receptor beta chains in this list originate from one sample, sequenced in a study of regulatory T cells in long-lasting Graves disease. Specified time point: newly diagnosed GD, antithyroid drugs for less than 3 months. PBMCs were the source of the RNA used for TCR sequencing. TCR beta libraries were built with iRepertoire HTBI primers and Arm-PCR of CDR3 regions. Each CDR3 protein gets one entry after TCRdb re-called the multiplex PCR reads with MiXCR. The repertoire holds hundreds of thousands of distinct CDR3 sequences, with 16% as singletons. This sample also belongs to another study, concerning T cells in Graves' hyperthyroidism and ophthalmopathy.

The sample in question was peripheral blood mononuclear cells (PBMCs), obtained at new diagnosis, from a patient treated with antithyroid drugs. The receptors shown here come from a woman in her 30s with Graves disease.

The chain joins TRBV5-5 to TRBJ2-4; TRBD1 might be the D (6 bases). This CDR3 has 15 amino acids. The V end was cut by 1 base, the J end by 8 bases, with 16 bases between. Germline loops: CDR1 SGHKS, CDR2 YYEKEE (reference sequence). The CDR3 nucleotides are TGTGCCAGCAGCTTGTCTCAGGGGTTATGGGACATTCAGTACTTC. It specifies CASSLSQGLWDIQYF.

The chain joins TRBV9 to TRBJ2-7, with a tentative D call TRBD2 (5 bases). V was clipped by 3 bases and J by 0 bases, with 10 bases between them. CDR1 is SGDLS and CDR2 is YYNGEE in the germline V gene. The CDR3 sequence is 14 residues long. CDR3: CASSEERSSYEQYF. The CDR3, as DNA: TGTGCCAGCAGCGAGGAGCGGAGCTCCTACGAGCAGTACTTC.

This chain links TRBV30 with TRBJ2-7; 7 bases fit TRBD2. This CDR3 is built from 14 residues. Germline V gene lookup returns CDR1 GTSNPN and CDR2 SVGIG (reference sequence). The V and J ends lost 5 bases and 1 base, in that order; junction bases with no gene match: 8. CDR3: CAWGRGGGSYEQYF. CDR3 bases: TGTGCCTGGGGCCGGGGCGGGGGATCCTACGAGCAGTACTTC.

Only a few counts were recorded for this clonotype. The gene calls are TRBV29-1 and TRBJ2-4; D may correspond to TRBD1 or TRBD2 (5 bases each). Germline values: CDR1 SQVTM, CDR2 ANQGSEA. The CDR3 consists of 14 residues. V was clipped by 7 bases and J by 1 base, with 14 bases between them. The CDR3 sequence: CSGEGYSAKNIQYF. The DNA of the CDR3 is TGCAGCGGAGAGGGGTACTCGGCCAAAAACATTCAGTACTTC.

The table lists this clonotype with many counts. J is TRBJ1-2 and V is TRBV6-2 or TRBV6-3, with 9 nucleotides matching TRBD1. This CDR3 has 16 amino acids. Germline V gene data show CDR1 as MNHEY and CDR2 as SVGEGT. V lost 4 bases to trimming and J lost 6 bases; unmatched junction nucleotides: 12. The CDR3 coding sequence is TGTGCCAGCAGTTCCACTTCGCGCCGGACAGGGGATGGCTACACCTTC. Protein product: CASSSTSRRTGDGYTF.

This chain uses TRBV6-2 or TRBV6-3 with TRBJ2-7; TRBD1 might be the D (7 bases). CDR3 length: 13 amino acids. Trimming took 8 bases from V and 6 from J, leaving 17 bases between them. CDR1 and CDR2 (germline): MNHEY, SVGEGT. The CDR3 here is CASRGGGLGEQYF. CDR3 nucleotide sequence: TGTGCCAGCCGTGGAGGGGGCTTGGGCGAGCAGTACTTC.

This clonotype appeared many times. The V and J genes are TRBV7-3 and TRBJ2-1, with 11 bases that match TRBD2. Germline CDR1 is SGHTA and CDR2 is FQGTGA. The CDR3 sequence is 17 residues long. V was pared by 4 bases and J by 9 bases, with 14 bases of the junction left unmatched. The CDR3 DNA is TGTGCCAGCAGCTCCACCCTAGCGGGAGGATTTCCCGGTGAGCAGTTCTTC. Amino acid sequence: CASSSTLAGGFPGEQFF. The full variable domain, completed using reference TRBV7-3 and TRBJ2-1, is GAGVSQTPSNKVTEKGKYVELRCDPISGHTALYWYRQSLGQGPEFLIYFQGTGAADDSGLPNDRFFAVRPEGSVSTLKIQRTERGDSAVYLCASSSTLAGGFPGEQFFGPGTRLTVL.

At least ten counts were recorded for this clonotype. The rearrangement uses TRBV28 and TRBJ2-3, with 8 nucleotides matching TRBD2. CDR1 is MDHEN, CDR2 SYDVKM, per germline. The CDR3 covers 18 residues. Losses at the gene ends were 4 bases for V and 2 bases for J; bases not matched to a gene: 14. CDR3 region: CASSSVIGGGASTDTQYF. The CDR3 coding sequence is TGTGCCAGCAGTTCAGTCATCGGGGGGGGGGCGTCCACAGATACGCAGTATTTT.

This clonotype showed up just a few times. V is TRBV20-1 and J is TRBJ2-1; D unclear. CDR1 is DFQATT and CDR2 is SNEGSKA in the germline V gene (reference sequence). The CDR3 contains 14 residues. Deletions cut 1 base from V and 0 bases from J, with 7 bases between. CDR3 nucleotides: TGCAGTGCTAGAGCTGAAAGCTCCTACAATGAGCAGTTCTTC. Residues: CSARAESSYNEQFF.

A remark on this clonotype: Mismatch with germline at one junction end may stem from a read error. This chain connects TRBV7-2 to TRBJ2-1; a weak D match, TRBD2 (5 bases). There are 12 residues in the CDR3. Germline V gives CDR1 SGHTA, CDR2 FQGNSA. CDR3 in DNA: TGCGCCAGCAGGTCGGGGTGGGATGAGCAGTTCTTC. This translates into CASRSGWDEQFF. Using reference TRBV7-2 and TRBJ2-1 for the parts outside the CDR3, the full variable domain is GAGVSQSPSNKVTEKGKDVELRCDPISGHTALYWYRQSLGQGLEFLIYFQGNSAPDKSGLPSDRFSAERTGGSVSTLTIQRTQQEDSAVYLCASRSGWDEQFFGPGTRLTVL.

This clonotype showed up just a few times. The gene calls are TRBV7-9 and TRBJ2-1; TRBD2 matches 8 bases. This CDR3 contains 20 residues. With 0 bases clipped from V and 6 bases from J, the junction kept 19 bases outside the gene matches. CDR1 and CDR2 from the germline V gene are SEHNR and FQNEAQ (reference sequence). CDR3 sequence: CASSLAEGRAGDFWGNEQFF. In nucleotides, the CDR3 is TGTGCCAGCAGCTTAGCGGAGGGCAGAGCGGGAGATTTTTGGGGCAATGAGCAGTTCTTC.

As for this clonotype: This sequence may be a read error, since a much larger clone differs from it by one base. This rearrangement joins TRBV20-1 to TRBJ2-1, with TRBD1 identical over 9 bases. Germline V lookup: CDR1 DFQATT, CDR2 SNEGSKA (reference sequence). There are 17 residues in the CDR3. V trimming: 1 base; J trimming: 3 bases; junction bases outside the gene matches: 10. The CDR3: CSARVNQGQGNYNEQFF. The CDR3 DNA reads TGCAGTGCTAGAGTTAACCAAGGACAGGGGAACTACAATGAGCAGTTCTTC.

This clonotype appeared a few times. The CDR3 reads CASSTPRGASYEQYF. The CDR3 DNA reads as TGTGCCAGTAGTACCCCCAGGGGAGCCTCCTACGAGCAGTACTTC. This chain connects TRBV19 to TRBJ2-7, with a possible D match to TRBD1 (6 bases). V dropped 4 bases and J dropped 0 bases, with 13 bases sitting between them. Germline-derived CDR1 and CDR2 are LNHDA and SQIVND (reference sequence). This CDR3 comprises 15 residues.

At least ten counts were recorded for this clonotype. This chain connects TRBV2 to TRBJ2-7; TRBD2 matches 8 bases. The CDR3 totals 14 residues. CDR1 and CDR2 from the germline V gene are SNHLY and FYNNEI. J was trimmed by 5 bases and V by 6 bases; bases with no gene match: 9. CDR3 amino acids: CASSFRLAPDEQYF. The CDR3 DNA reads TGTGCCAGCAGCTTTAGACTAGCGCCGGACGAGCAGTACTTC. The full variable domain, in which reference TRBV2 and TRBJ2-7 provide the parts outside the CDR3, is EPEVTQTPSHQVTQMGQEVILRCVPISNHLYFYWYRQILGQKVEFLVSFYNNEISEKSEIFDDQFSVERPDGSNFTLKIRSTKLEDSAMYFCASSFRLAPDEQYFGPGTRLTVT.

The V call is TRBV20-1, the J call TRBJ2-7; 7 bases agree with TRBD2. Germline CDR1 reads DFQATT; CDR2 reads SNEGSKA (reference sequence). V trimming: 1 base; J trimming: 5 bases; junction bases outside the gene matches: 17. This CDR3 is built from 17 residues. The CDR3 nucleotides are TGCAGTGCTAGAGTCCCCCCCCGACTAGCCATACGGCACGAGCAGTACTTC. It yields the protein CSARVPPRLAIRHEQYF.

Many counts were recorded for this clonotype. V gene TRBV28 combines with J gene TRBJ1-5, with D unclear. The germline CDR1 and CDR2 sequences are MDHEN and SYDVKM. The CDR3 contains 14 residues. The germline V and J ends were trimmed by 8 bases and 6 bases, with 17 bases remaining between them. CDR3 in DNA: TGTGCCAGCGACAAGGACCCGGTACCTCAGCCCCAGCATTTT. Protein sequence: CASDKDPVPQPQHF. The entire variable domain, with the rest obtained from reference TRBV28 and TRBJ1-5, is as follows: DVKVTQSSRYLVKRTGEKVFLECVQDMDHENMFWYRQDPGLGLRLIYFSYDVKMKEKGDIPEGYSVSREKKERFSLILESASTNQTSMYLCASDKDPVPQPQHFGDGTRLSIL.

In this sample, this clonotype turned up a few times. The rearrangement uses TRBV28 and TRBJ1-5; weak D call: TRBD1 (5 bases). The CDR3 contains 14 residues. V was cut by 6 bases and J by 5 bases, with 14 bases left in between. Germline V lookup: CDR1 MDHEN, CDR2 SYDVKM. For the CDR3, the DNA is TGTGCCAGCAGACCCCCAGGGTACGATCAGCCCCAGCATTTT. Translation: CASRPPGYDQPQHF.

There are many counts of this clonotype. The V call is TRBV28, the J call TRBJ2-2; tentative D call: TRBD2 (5 bases). The V gene's germline CDR1 is MDHEN and CDR2 SYDVKM. Trimming pared 6 bases from V and 4 bases from J, leaving 15 bases between. This CDR3 has 15 residues. CDR3 sequence: CASSSASSLTGELFF. Here the CDR3 DNA reads TGTGCCAGCAGCAGCGCCTCTAGCCTCACCGGGGAGCTGTTTTTT.

This clonotype was counted only a few times. The chain carries TRBV19 and TRBJ2-3; 14 bases align to TRBD2. With V trimmed by 8 bases and J by 4 bases, 5 bases remained unmatched. The CDR3 loop spans 15 amino acids. Germline V gene lookup returns CDR1 LNHDA and CDR2 SQIVND (reference sequence). The CDR3 loop reads CASGGLAGGADTQYF. DNA for the CDR3: TGTGCCAGTGGTGGACTAGCGGGAGGAGCAGATACGCAGTATTTT.

This clonotype showed up many times. J is TRBJ2-1 and V is TRBV28; 9 positions match TRBD1. The V segment lost 5 bases and the J segment 0 bases; nucleotides outside the gene matches: 8. Germline CDR1 and CDR2: MDHEN and SYDVKM. The CDR3 has 17 residues. CDR3 loop: CASSPDRGVGSYNEQFF. CDR3 nucleotide sequence: TGTGCCAGCAGTCCGGACAGGGGAGTAGGCTCCTACAATGAGCAGTTCTTC.

This clonotype was seen many times. The chain joins TRBV28 to TRBJ2-6, with 11 nucleotides matching TRBD2. This CDR3 contains 18 residues. Germline CDR1 reads MDHEN; CDR2 reads SYDVKM. Trimming removed 4 bases from V and 0 bases from J; junction bases left unmatched: 5. The CDR3 reads CASSSGLAGSSGANVLTF. The CDR3 nucleotides are TGTGCCAGCAGTTCCGGACTAGCGGGCAGCTCTGGGGCCAACGTCCTGACTTTC.

This clonotype was seen repeatedly, ten times or more. The V and J genes are TRBV27 and TRBJ2-2; D possibly uses TRBD1 or TRBD2 (5 bases each). Trimming cost V 10 bases and J 5 bases, with 20 bases left between them. Per germline, CDR1 MNHEY and CDR2 SMNVEV (reference sequence). The CDR3 has 15 residues. CDR3 amino acids: CATSRRGTITGELFF. Written as DNA, the CDR3 is TGTGCCACCTCCCGTCGAGGGACGATTACCGGGGAGCTGTTTTTT.

This clonotype was counted only a few times. The DNA of the CDR3 is TGTGCCAGCAGTTCCCTCAGCGCCTCAGATACGCAGTATTTT. Translating gives CASSSLSASDTQYF. The genes are TRBV6-5 and TRBJ2-3; D remains unclear. V was pared by 4 bases and J by 4 bases, with 12 bases between. The CDR3 covers 14 residues. The germline V gene encodes CDR1 MNHEY and CDR2 SVGAGI.

Remarks on this clonotype: This could be a read error, since a much larger clone is one nucleotide away. CDR3 loop: CASSSRSTSGSVFDNGQFF. In nucleotides, the CDR3 is TGTGCCAGCAGCTCCCGCTCTACTAGCGGGAGTGTATTCGACAATGGGCAGTTCTTC. The rearrangement uses TRBV13 and TRBJ2-1, with TRBD2 matching over 11 bases. The germline V gene has CDR1 PRHDT and CDR2 FYEKMQ (reference sequence). This CDR3 spans 19 amino acids. Full variable domain (outside the CDR3, taken from reference TRBV13 and TRBJ2-1): AAGVIQSPRHLIKEKRETATLKCYPIPRHDTVYWYQQGPGQDPQFLISFYEKMQSDKGSIPDRFSAQQFSDYHSELNMSSLELGDSALYFCASSSRSTSGSVFDNGQFFGPGTRLTVL.